This TCR beta chain is from a study of blood T cell repertoires in COVID-19. Whole-study context: COVID-19 samples collected from the United States, Italy and Spain covered acute and convalescent phases. T cells, B-cell-depleted T cells, or PBMCs supplied cDNA or gDNA.

V lost 2 bases, J lost 8 bases, and 12 bases lay in between. CDR3 length: 12 residues. Germline V gene sequence: CDR1 GTSNPN, CDR2 SVGIG (reference sequence). Profiled with immunoSEQ multiplex PCR; TCRdb holds only in-frame clones, not every one. The sample shows roughly 160,000 clones, just over 85% of them seen only once. This clonotype was sampled from a man in his 60s with acute or convalescent COVID-19. The rearrangement joins TRBV30 to TRBJ1-2, with a tentative D call TRBD1 (6 bases). Sequenced: peripheral blood. The CDR3 DNA follows: TGTGCCTGGAGTCCCGGGAGGGGGGGCTACACCTTC. It translates to CAWSPGRGGYTF.